The 27 T cell receptor beta chains listed next were all sequenced from one sample in a study of T cells in Graves' hyperthyroidism and ophthalmopathy. Amplified regions were TCR beta CDR3 sequences from RNA transcripts. The HTBI primer set was used in a first-round RT-PCR of the TCR CDR3. Each CDR3 protein is one row after TCRdb ran MiXCR on the multiplex PCR reads. The top ten hold 3.8% of the sample, which has 600,000 or so distinct CDR3 sequences, about 16% seen once. The sequencing input was blood. Receptor source: a woman in her 30s with Graves' hyperthyroidism.

This clonotype was detected a few times. The rearrangement joins TRBV7-3 to TRBJ2-1; 12 bases are a match to TRBD2. CDR3 size: 16 residues. The V and J ends lost 1 base and 9 bases, in that order; junction bases with no gene match: 7. CDR1 SGHTA and CDR2 FQGTGA come from the germline V gene. The CDR3 spells CASSLMGLAGLGEQFF. CDR3 DNA sequence: TGTGCCAGCAGCTTAATGGGACTAGCGGGCTTAGGTGAGCAGTTCTTC.

This clonotype came up many times. The chain employs TRBV28 and TRBJ2-1; TRBD2 aligns across 9 bases. The CDR3 length is 13 residues. The germline gives CDR1 MDHEN, CDR2 SYDVKM. The V gene end was trimmed by 10 bases and the J gene end by 4 bases; junction bases not matched to a gene: 5. Here the CDR3 reads CATLAGVYNEQFF. The CDR3 region has the DNA TGTGCCACCTTAGCGGGAGTGTACAATGAGCAGTTCTTC.

To note about this clonotype: A read error is possible here, since a much larger clone lies one base away. This rearrangement joins TRBV12-3 or TRBV12-4 to TRBJ1-3; no clear D. The CDR3 is made up of 13 amino acids. V was clipped by 3 bases and J by 4 bases, with 7 bases between them. CDR3: CASSLVWGNTIYF. The CDR3 DNA is TGTGCCAGCAGTTTGGTTTGGGGAAACACCATATATTTT.

About this clonotype itself: Because the CDR3 is missing its conserved closing phenylalanine or tryptophan, this is likely a read error. The V gene is TRBV7-2, the J gene TRBJ1-2; TRBD1 matches at 12 bases. The junction had 4 bases not matched to a gene; V was cut back by 6 bases and J by 5 bases. The germline V gene encodes CDR1 SGHTA and CDR2 FQGNSA. The CDR3 spans 14 residues. CDR3 DNA sequence: TGTGCCAGCAGGGGGACAGGGGGCTCGTATGGCTACACCCTC. Protein sequence: CASRGTGGSYGYTL.

The rearrangement joins TRBV12-3 or TRBV12-4 to TRBJ2-1, with TRBD2 identical over 7 bases. The CDR3 has 16 amino acids. Unmatched junction bases numbered 16, after V lost 6 bases and J lost 8 bases. CDR3 sequence (DNA): TGTGCCAGCAGGGGGACTAACGGGGGAAAAAGGGATGAGCAGTTCTTC. Translated: CASRGTNGGKRDEQFF.

This clonotype was seen at least ten times. The rearrangement links TRBV6-5 to TRBJ2-7; D is unresolved. Germline values: CDR1 MNHEY, CDR2 SVGAGI. The CDR3 totals 13 residues. V was pared by 2 bases and J by 6 bases, with 11 bases between. This CDR3 reads CASSYDRAREQYF. The CDR3 DNA follows: TGTGCCAGCAGTTACGATAGGGCCCGCGAGCAGTACTTC.

This chain uses TRBV20-1 with TRBJ1-2, with D unclear. The CDR3 runs to 14 residues. Deletions cut 3 bases from V and 3 bases from J, with 14 bases between. The V gene's germline CDR1 is DFQATT and CDR2 SNEGSKA (reference sequence). The CDR3 DNA is TGCAGTGCTAGCGAGGGCCGGGCGGACTATGGCTACACCTTC. This gives the protein CSASEGRADYGYTF.

The rearrangement uses TRBV28 and TRBJ2-1; D call uncertain. V was trimmed by 5 bases and J by 7 bases, leaving 12 bases between them. The V gene's germline CDR1 is MDHEN and CDR2 SYDVKM. The CDR3 has 13 residues. The CDR3 DNA reads as TGTGCCAGCAGTGATTTAGTCGGGAATGAGCAGTTCTTC. It encodes CASSDLVGNEQFF.

Only a few counts were recorded for this clonotype. The chain carries TRBV28 and TRBJ1-1; D unclear. V lost 7 bases and J lost 4, with 13 bases in between. This CDR3 region has 13 residues. Germline V lookup: CDR1 MDHEN, CDR2 SYDVKM. CDR3 coding DNA: TGTGCCAGCACCCTGTTGGGGTTCACTGAAGCTTTCTTT. Translated, it gives CASTLLGFTEAFF.

This clonotype occurred many times. The gene calls are TRBV7-2 and TRBJ2-1, with D perhaps TRBD1 or TRBD2 (6 bases each). Trimming took off 7 bases at V and 5 bases at J, with 15 bases between the two ends. From germline, CDR1 is SGHTA and CDR2 FQGNSA. The length of the CDR3 is 14 residues. CDR3 in DNA: TGTGCCAGCACCCGAAATAGGGGGGACAATGAGCAGTTCTTC. It yields the protein CASTRNRGDNEQFF. The full variable domain, completed using reference TRBV7-2 and TRBJ2-1, is GAGVSQSPSNKVTEKGKDVELRCDPISGHTALYWYRQSLGQGLEFLIYFQGNSAPDKSGLPSDRFSAERTGGSVSTLTIQRTQQEDSAVYLCASTRNRGDNEQFFGPGTRLTVL.

The V call is TRBV4-1, the J call TRBJ2-1, with 13 positions matching TRBD2. CDR3 length: 16 amino acids. Germline V gene data show CDR1 as MGHRA and CDR2 as YSYEKL. J lost 9 bases, V lost 3 bases, and 8 bases had no gene match. The CDR3 DNA follows: TGCGCCAGCAGCCAGAGTGGACTAGCGGGAGACGGTGAGCAGTTCTTC. Translated: CASSQSGLAGDGEQFF.

The chain joins TRBV5-4 to TRBJ2-1, with 11 bases identical to TRBD1. The CDR3 totals 15 residues. Germline lookup yields CDR1 SGHNT and CDR2 YYREEE (reference sequence). V trimming: 0 bases; J trimming: 9 bases; junction bases outside the gene matches: 5. In DNA, the CDR3 is TGTGCCAGCAGCTTGGGGGACAGGGGGATCGGTGAGCAGTTCTTC. Protein sequence: CASSLGDRGIGEQFF.

This chain links TRBV4-1 with TRBJ2-3; D may be TRBD2 (5 bases). CDR3 length equals 18 residues. Looked up from germline, CDR1 is MGHRA and CDR2 is YSYEKL. The V end lost 4 bases, the J end lost 1 base, and 21 bases lay between the germline ends. The CDR3 nucleotides are TGCGCCAGCAGCCTTCGTGTTTGGGTTGGGAGACGCACAGATACGCAGTATTTT. It codes for CASSLRVWVGRRTDTQYF.

This clonotype was picked up a small number of times. V and J are TRBV6-1 and TRBJ2-2; D call uncertain. Germline V gene sequence: CDR1 MNHNS, CDR2 SASEGT. This CDR3 spans 13 amino acids. Trimming took off 2 bases at V and 13 bases at J, with 14 bases between the two ends. CDR3 sequence (DNA): TGTGCCAGCAGTGAACGTGGAAACTCCTGGCTGTTTTTT. It translates to CASSERGNSWLFF.

This clonotype has just a few counts. Here the CDR3 reads CAVGSSSNTGELFF. The CDR3 DNA reads as TGTGCCGTTGGGAGCAGTTCAAACACCGGGGAGCTGTTTTTT. This rearrangement joins TRBV6-1 to TRBJ2-2, with a weak D call TRBD2 (5 bases). Trimming left V 11 bases short and J 2 bases short, with 15 bases between. Germline V CDR1 and CDR2: MNHNS, SASEGT. The CDR3 is 14 residues long.

The chain employs TRBV18 and TRBJ1-6; TRBD1 might be the D (5 bases). The CDR3 spans 17 residues. Germline V gives CDR1 KGHSH, CDR2 LQKENI. With 1 base removed from V and 14 bases from J, the gap between germline ends came to 24 bases. The CDR3: CASSPQPPGDTSSALHF. CDR3 coding DNA: TGTGCCAGCTCACCACAGCCCCCGGGGGATACTTCCTCGGCCCTCCACTTT.

Many counts were recorded for this clonotype. V and J are TRBV11-2 and TRBJ2-1; 9 bases fit TRBD2. CDR1 SGHAT and CDR2 FQNNGV come from the germline V gene. V shed 1 base and J 5 bases; nucleotides not matched to a gene: 6. The CDR3 covers 16 residues. CDR3 residues: CASSLVGGRADNEQFF. The CDR3 DNA sequence: TGTGCCAGCAGCTTAGTTGGCGGGAGGGCCGACAATGAGCAGTTCTTC.

This clonotype was counted between two and nine times. A clone one base away is much larger, so this may be a read error. The chain carries TRBV6-1 and TRBJ1-1, with 7 bases lining up with TRBD1. Losses at the gene ends were 6 bases for V and 0 bases for J; bases not matched to a gene: 4. The CDR3 loop spans 14 amino acids. Germline lookup yields CDR1 MNHNS and CDR2 SASEGT. In DNA form, the CDR3 reads TGTGCCAGCAGGTCCGGGACAGTGAACACTGAAGCTTTCTTT. Amino acid sequence: CASRSGTVNTEAFF.

In this sample, this clonotype turned up once. This rearrangement joins TRBV19 to TRBJ1-5; 9 bases agree with TRBD1. After removal of 7 bases from V and 0 bases from J, the junction contained 4 bases not matched to a gene. The CDR3 has 15 amino acids. Germline V lookup: CDR1 LNHDA, CDR2 SQIVND (reference sequence). The DNA for the CDR3 is TGTGCCAGTAACAGGGGGCCCAATAGCAATCAGCCCCAGCATTTT. Translation gives CASNRGPNSNQPQHF.

The sample holds a few counts of this clonotype. For the CDR3, the DNA is TGTGCCTGGAAGATGAGGGGAGGCCCGAGATCACCCCTCCACTTT. Its protein is CAWKMRGGPRSPLHF. The chain is built from TRBV30 and TRBJ1-6, with D perhaps matching TRBD1 (5 bases). From germline, CDR1 is GTSNPN and CDR2 SVGIG (reference sequence). V lost 4 bases and J 10 bases, leaving 20 bases between the germline ends. The CDR3 consists of 15 residues.

Comments on this clonotype: Likely a read error: the CDR3 ends without its conserved phenylalanine or tryptophan. For the CDR3, the DNA is TGTGCCAGCAGCTTCAGACAGGGAAACTACAATGAGCAGTTCCTC. As protein: CASSFRQGNYNEQFL. The rearrangement joins TRBV7-2 to TRBJ2-1; 7 nucleotides match TRBD1. The CDR3 spans 15 residues. V lost 3 bases and J lost 3; bases outside the gene matches: 5. Germline CDR1 and CDR2: SGHTA and FQGNSA.

This clonotype appeared many times. This sequence joins TRBV28 and TRBJ1-6; unclear D gene. Trimming stripped 3 bases from V and 0 bases from J, with 6 bases between. CDR3 length: 15 residues. Germline V gene lookup returns CDR1 MDHEN and CDR2 SYDVKM. CDR3: CASSFGSSYNSPLHF. The CDR3 DNA sequence: TGTGCCAGCAGTTTTGGGAGCTCCTATAATTCACCCCTCCACTTT.

This clonotype occurred many times. Mismatch with germline at one junction end may stem from a read error. The V gene is TRBV2, the J gene TRBJ2-7, with TRBD2 matching over 7 bases. The germline V gene encodes CDR1 SNHLY and CDR2 FYNNEI. This CDR3 is built from 13 residues. CDR3 DNA: TGTGTCAGCATCCTAGCGGAGCGCTACGAGCAGTACTTC. Translation gives CVSILAERYEQYF.

With regard to this clonotype: It may be a read error: a sequence one base away is much more abundant. V gene TRBV7-2 combines with J gene TRBJ2-3; D uncertain. Germline V lookup: CDR1 SGHTA, CDR2 FQGNSA. This CDR3 has 15 residues. CDR3 sequence: CASSLPGAGTDTQYF. CDR3 coding DNA: TGTGCTAGCAGCTTACCAGGTGCGGGCACAGATACGCAGTATTTT.

This clonotype was seen at least ten times. This chain joins TRBV20-1 and TRBJ2-1; 9 nucleotides match TRBD2. The length of the CDR3 is 14 residues. Unmatched junction bases numbered 3, after V lost 2 bases and J lost 4 bases. The germline V gene encodes CDR1 DFQATT and CDR2 SNEGSKA (reference sequence). CDR3 sequence (DNA): TGCAGTGCTAGACTAGCGGGACCATACAATGAGCAGTTCTTC. Translated: CSARLAGPYNEQFF.

The genes are TRBV5-1 and TRBJ2-3, with 8 bases fitting TRBD1. The V segment lost 6 bases and the J segment 1 base; nucleotides outside the gene matches: 7. Germline V gene sequence: CDR1 SGHRS, CDR2 YFSETQ. This CDR3 spans 15 amino acids. The CDR3 DNA reads TGCGCCAGCAATTTGACAGGGGTGGGCACAGATACGCAGTATTTT. It encodes CASNLTGVGTDTQYF.

This clonotype was found once. This CDR3 reads CASSPGPGGQPQHF. The DNA of the CDR3 is TGTGCCAGCAGCCCCGGACCAGGAGGTCAGCCCCAGCATTTT. V usage is TRBV6-1 and J usage is TRBJ1-5, with D unresolved. From germline, CDR1 is MNHNS and CDR2 SASEGT. V was trimmed by 6 bases and J by 6 bases, leaving 15 bases between them. The CDR3 is 14 residues long.